These 4 T cell receptor beta chains originate from one sample sequenced in a study of identical twins. TCRdb re-derived calls from the 5' RACE reads in MiXCR, one entry per CDR3 protein. This sample has about 660,000 distinct CDR3 sequences, with about 9.4% found just once. This sample was also put to use in a study of yellow fever vaccine responses in identical twins.

Sequencing was done on a sample of PBMCs. These receptors all come from a woman aged 18-35 years in good health.

This clonotype has ten or more counts. This chain joins TRBV29-1 and TRBJ2-7, with unresolved D. From germline, CDR1 is SQVTM and CDR2 ANQGSEA. The CDR3 has 11 amino acids. V was cut by 4 bases and J by 10 bases, with 14 bases left in between. The CDR3 spells CSVALWTEQYF. Here the CDR3 DNA reads TGCAGCGTTGCCCTTTGGACGGAACAGTACTTC.

This clonotype was picked up many times. This sequence joins TRBV4-3 and TRBJ2-4; TRBD1 might be the D (6 bases). The germline V and J ends were trimmed by 3 bases and 0 bases, with 12 bases remaining between them. CDR3 size: 16 residues. CDR1 is LGHNA, CDR2 YSLEER, per germline. The CDR3 DNA sequence: TGCGCCAGCAGCCAGAACAGGGAGATAGCCAAAAACATTCAGTACTTC. Its translation is CASSQNREIAKNIQYF.

This clonotype was seen more than once but under ten times. The V gene is TRBV6-4, the J gene TRBJ2-1; TRBD2 matches at 13 bases. Germline trimming cut 3 bases from V and 5 bases from J; bases unmatched to any gene: 1. The CDR3 has 15 amino acids. From germline, CDR1 is MRHNA and CDR2 SNTAGT. The CDR3 is CASSEGTSGNNEQFF. CDR3 DNA sequence: TGTGCCAGCAGTGAGGGGACTAGCGGGAACAATGAGCAGTTCTTC.

This chain joins TRBV29-1 and TRBJ1-1; D may be TRBD1 (6 bases). Trimming stripped 1 base from V and 4 bases from J, with 10 bases between. The germline V gene has CDR1 SQVTM and CDR2 ANQGSEA. This CDR3 region has 13 residues. The CDR3 spells CSVEGQGTTEAFF. The CDR3 DNA reads TGCAGCGTTGAAGGCCAGGGGACCACTGAAGCTTTCTTT.